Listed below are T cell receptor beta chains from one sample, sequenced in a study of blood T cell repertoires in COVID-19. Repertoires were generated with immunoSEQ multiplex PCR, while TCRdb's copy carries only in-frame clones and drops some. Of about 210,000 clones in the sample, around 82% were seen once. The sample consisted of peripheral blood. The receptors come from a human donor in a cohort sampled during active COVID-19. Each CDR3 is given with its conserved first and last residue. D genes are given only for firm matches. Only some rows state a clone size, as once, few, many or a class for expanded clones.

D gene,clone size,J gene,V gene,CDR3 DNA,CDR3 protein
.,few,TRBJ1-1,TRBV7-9,TGTGCCAGCAGCTCCCACCTGGGGCAGATGAACACTGAAGCTTTCTTT,CASSSHLGQMNTEAFF
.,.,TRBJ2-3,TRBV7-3,TGTGCCAGCAGCTTATTAGAGATTAGCACAGATACGCAGTATTTT,CASSLLEISTDTQYF
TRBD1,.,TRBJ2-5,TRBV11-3,TGTGCCAGCAGCTTAGATAGGGACAGCCTAGAGACCCAGTACTTC,CASSLDRDSLETQYF
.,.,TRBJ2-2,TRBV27,TGTGCCAGCAGCGTGGGACTGGGGACCGGGGAGCTGTTTTTT,CASSVGLGTGELFF
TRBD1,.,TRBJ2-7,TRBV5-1,TGCGCCAGCAGACAGGGGTCCAACGAGCAGTACTTC,CASRQGSNEQYF
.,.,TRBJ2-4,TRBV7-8,TGTGCCAGCAGCTTAGCGAGTGGCCCGAGGGGGAACATTCAGTACTTC,CASSLASGPRGNIQYF
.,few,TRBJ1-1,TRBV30,TGTGCCTGGAGTCCTGTTTTAGAAGCTTTCTTT,CAWSPVLEAFF
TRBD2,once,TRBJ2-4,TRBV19,TGTGCCAGTAGTTTAGCGGGAGGGCATGAAAACATTCAGTACTTC,CASSLAGGHENIQYF
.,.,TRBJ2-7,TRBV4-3,TGCGCCAGCAGCCAAGATTTTCCGGAGGGGTACTACGAGCAGTACTTC,CASSQDFPEGYYEQYF
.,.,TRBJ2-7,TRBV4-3,TGCGCCAGCAGCCAATCGAGTAGTACCGAGCAGTACTTC,CASSQSSSTEQYF
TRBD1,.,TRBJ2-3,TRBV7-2,TGTGCCAGCAGCTTGCGAGGACAGGGGAGCACAGATACGCAGTATTTT,CASSLRGQGSTDTQYF
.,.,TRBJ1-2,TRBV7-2,TGTGCCGGGGTCGGGGGGTACTATGGCTACACCTTC,CAGVGGYYGYTF
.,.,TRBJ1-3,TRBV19,TGTGCCAGTAGGAAACAGAAAAACTCTGGAAACACCATATATTTT,CASRKQKNSGNTIYF
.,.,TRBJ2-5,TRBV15,TGTGCCACCAGCAGATCCACAGGGACCCAAGAGACCCAGTACTTC,CATSRSTGTQETQYF
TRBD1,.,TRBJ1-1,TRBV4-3,TGCGCCAGCAGCCAAGATGTGGGACAGGGGGTGAACACTGAAGCTTTCTTT,CASSQDVGQGVNTEAFF
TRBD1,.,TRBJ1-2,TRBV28,TGTGCCAGCAGTTTAACTAGGGACAGTAACTATGGCTACACCTTC,CASSLTRDSNYGYTF
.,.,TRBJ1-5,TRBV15,TGTGCCATAAGCCAGGGCAATCAGCCCCAGCATTTT,CAISQGNQPQHF
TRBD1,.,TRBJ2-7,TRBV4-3,TGCGCCAGCAGCCAGGACAGGATTGGCAGCTACGAGCAGTACTTC,CASSQDRIGSYEQYF
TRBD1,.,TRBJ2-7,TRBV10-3,TGTGCCACGACGACCGGGACAGGATCCTACGAGCAGTACTTC,CATTTGTGSYEQYF
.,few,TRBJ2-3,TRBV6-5,TGTGCCAGCAGTTACTCGTCCAGGGAACACACAGATACGCAGTATTTT,CASSYSSREHTDTQYF
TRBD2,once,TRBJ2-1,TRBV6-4,TGTGCCAGCAGTGACTCGAAGGGGACTAGCGGGTACAATGAGCAGTTCTTC,CASSDSKGTSGYNEQFF
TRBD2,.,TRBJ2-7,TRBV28,TGTGCCAGCAGTTTGGGGCGCGGGGGGGGGACACTCTCCTACGAGCAGTACTTC,CASSLGRGGGTLSYEQYF
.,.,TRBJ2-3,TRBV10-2,TGCGCCAGCATGGCGGGGAATACGCAGTATTTT,CASMAGNTQYF
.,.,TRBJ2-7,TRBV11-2,TGTGCCAGCAGCTTGGAAGGACAATTTGCCGCCTACGAGCAGTACTTC,CASSLEGQFAAYEQYF
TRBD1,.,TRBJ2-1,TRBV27,TGTGCCAGCAGCCGAGCAGGGAGTCCCTTAGGGGGCGAGCAGTTCTTC,CASSRAGSPLGGEQFF
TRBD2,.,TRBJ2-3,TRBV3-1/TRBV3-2,TGTGCCAGCAGCTTCCTACGGACTAGCGGTAGCACAGATACGCAGTATTTT,CASSFLRTSGSTDTQYF
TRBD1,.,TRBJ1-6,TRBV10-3,TGTGCCATCAGTGGGACAGGGGAGGATTCACCCCTCCACTTT,CAISGTGEDSPLHF
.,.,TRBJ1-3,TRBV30,TGTGCCTGGACGGAGGGCCCAGTTGGCATCTCTGGAAACACCATATATTTT,CAWTEGPVGISGNTIYF
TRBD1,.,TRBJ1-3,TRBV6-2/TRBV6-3,TGTGCCAGCAGTTTGGACAGGCTAAGAAACACCATATATTTT,CASSLDRLRNTIYF
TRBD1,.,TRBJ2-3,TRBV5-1,TGCGCCAGCAGCTTGGCCGGTAGACAGGGAACAGATACGCAGTATTTT,CASSLAGRQGTDTQYF
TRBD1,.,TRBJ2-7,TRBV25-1,TGTGCCAGCAGTGAATATGGAACCGGGACAGGGGACTCCTACGAGCAGTACTTC,CASSEYGTGTGDSYEQYF
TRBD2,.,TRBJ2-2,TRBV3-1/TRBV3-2,TGTGCCAGCAGCCAAGAATGGCGGGAGGAGGGCACCGGGGAGCTGTTTTTT,CASSQEWREEGTGELFF
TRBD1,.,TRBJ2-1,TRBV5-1,TGCGCCAGCAGCCTAAGGGGACAGGGCCTAAATGAGCAGTTCTTC,CASSLRGQGLNEQFF
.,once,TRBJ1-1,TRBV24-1,TGTGCCACCAGTGATTTTATCCCTTGGGGAGGGTGCGGTGCTTTCTTT,CATSDFIPWGGCGAFF
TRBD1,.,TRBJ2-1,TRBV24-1,TGTGCCACCAGTGATCAACAGGGGACGATCTACAATGAGCAGTTCTTC,CATSDQQGTIYNEQFF
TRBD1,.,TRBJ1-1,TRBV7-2,TGTGCCAGCAGCGGGACAGGGGGCGCAGCTTTCTTT,CASSGTGGAAFF
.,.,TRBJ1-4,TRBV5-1,TGCGCCAGCAGCTTCGGGCAGGGAGGTATAGAACTGTTTTTT,CASSFGQGGIELFF
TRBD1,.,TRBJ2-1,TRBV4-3,TGCGCCAGCAGCCAAGAACCAAAGACAGGGGGGTATGAGCAGTTCTTC,CASSQEPKTGGYEQFF
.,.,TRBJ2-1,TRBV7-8,TGTGCCAGCAGCTCGCCACAGGGTACCTACAATGAGCAGTTCTTC,CASSSPQGTYNEQFF
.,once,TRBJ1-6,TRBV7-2,TGTGCCAGCAGCTTTGGACAGTCATATAATTCACCCCTCCACTTT,CASSFGQSYNSPLHF
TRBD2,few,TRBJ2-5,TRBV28,TGTGCCAGCAGTTTATTTAGCGGGAGACCAGAGACCCAGTACTTC,CASSLFSGRPETQYF
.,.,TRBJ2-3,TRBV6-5,TGTGCCAGCAGGAAGACAGTACGTAGTGGAGATACGCAGTATTTT,CASRKTVRSGDTQYF